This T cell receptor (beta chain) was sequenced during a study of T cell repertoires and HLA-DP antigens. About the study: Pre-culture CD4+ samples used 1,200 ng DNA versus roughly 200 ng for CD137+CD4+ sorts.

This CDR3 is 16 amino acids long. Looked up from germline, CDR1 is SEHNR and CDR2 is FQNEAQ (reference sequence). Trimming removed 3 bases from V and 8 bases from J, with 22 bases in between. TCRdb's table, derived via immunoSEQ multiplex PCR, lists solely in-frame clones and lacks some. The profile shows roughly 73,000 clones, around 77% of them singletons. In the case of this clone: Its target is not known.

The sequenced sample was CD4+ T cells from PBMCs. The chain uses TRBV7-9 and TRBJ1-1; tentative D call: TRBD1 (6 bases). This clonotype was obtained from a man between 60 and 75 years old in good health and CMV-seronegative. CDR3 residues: CASSLGGPGRPAEAFF. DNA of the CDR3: TGTGCCAGCAGCTTGGGGGGGCCTGGGCGACCGGCCGAAGCTTTCTTT.